Sequencing of this T cell receptor (beta chain) was carried out in a study of early T cells in non-severe SARS-CoV-2 infection. Molecules of cDNA were individually given unique molecular identifiers that were attached to them. A single record per CDR3 protein comes from TCRdb applying MiXCR to the 5' RACE reads. The data show tens of thousands of distinct CDR3 sequences, with about a tenth seen just once and roughly 6% held by the top ten. Concerning this clonotype itself: Its matching antigen is unknown.

Notes on the study in general: In VDJdb matching, anti-spike CD8 responses were favored while private and CD4 specificities went missing.

The CDR3 is made up of 13 amino acids. Per germline, CDR1 SGHRS and CDR2 YFSETQ. The ends were cut back, 1 base at V and 4 bases at J, with 6 bases in the middle. The chain recombines TRBV5-1 with TRBJ2-1; D gene unclear. Sequencing input: whole blood. The clonotype was recovered from an adult who was a healthcare worker with PCR-confirmed SARS-CoV-2 infection or an uninfected control (not recorded which). CDR3 nucleotides: TGCGCCAGCAGCTTGCAAGGGTACAATGAGCAGTTCTTC. Residues: CASSLQGYNEQFF.